This entry lists 29 T cell receptor beta chains sequenced from one sample in a study of sequential checkpoint blockade in melanoma. As to treatment: randomized to nivolumab then ipilimumab (arm A) or the reverse (arm B). The method was immunoSEQ multiplex PCR; TCRdb's version includes in-frame clones alone and lacks a portion of them. Among 18,000 or so clones listed, approximately 69% were seen once. The sample in question was CD8+ T cells sorted from blood (inferred from file names), obtained from a patient given nivolumab and ipilimumab in sequence. These receptors all stem from a human donor with melanoma.

The chain combines TRBV6-5 with TRBJ1-2; possible D gene TRBD1, 6 bases. The CDR3 runs to 12 residues. V was pared by 6 bases and J by 12 bases, with 17 bases between. Looked up from germline, CDR1 is MNHEY and CDR2 is SVGAGI. The CDR3 coding sequence is TGTGCCAGCAGCCCCCCGGGGGGGCAGCACACCTTC. Protein: CASSPPGGQHTF.

V usage is TRBV21-1 and J usage is TRBJ1-5. TRBV21-1 is an annotated pseudogene. The CDR3 extends over 17 amino acids. The CDR3 loop reads CASSVYLATWHHQPQHF. The DNA for the CDR3 is TGTGCCAGCAGCGTTTATCTAGCTACTTGGCATCATCAGCCCCAGCATTTT.

The chain is built from TRBV19 and TRBJ2-2, with D tentatively TRBD1 (6 bases). CDR1 LNHDA and CDR2 SQIVND come from the germline V gene (reference sequence). The V end was cut by 4 bases, the J end by 3 bases, with 9 bases between. The CDR3 is 14 residues long. Here the CDR3 reads CASSTQGHTGELFF. The DNA for the CDR3 is TGTGCCAGTAGTACGCAGGGGCACACCGGGGAGCTGTTTTTT.

CDR3 region: CASSDSLTGSGYTF. In DNA form, the CDR3 reads TGTGCCAGCAGTGACTCGCTTACAGGCTCTGGCTACACCTTC. This chain connects TRBV6-4 to TRBJ1-2, with a tentative D call TRBD1 (5 bases). The CDR3 consists of 14 residues. The V gene's germline CDR1 is MRHNA and CDR2 SNTAGT. The V end was cut by 0 bases, the J end by 7 bases, with 12 bases between.

The J gene is TRBJ1-1, the V gene TRBV4-1, with D possibly TRBD1 on 6 matching bases. Germline CDR1 is MGHRA and CDR2 is YSYEKL. Trimming stripped 5 bases from V and 1 base from J, with 11 bases between. The CDR3 spans 14 residues. CDR3: CASSLLQGNTEAFF. The CDR3 DNA reads TGCGCCAGCAGCTTATTACAGGGGAACACTGAAGCTTTCTTT.

The J gene is TRBJ1-2, the V gene TRBV30; maybe TRBD1 (5 bases). CDR1 and CDR2 (germline): GTSNPN, SVGIG (reference sequence). This CDR3 has 12 amino acids. With 2 bases removed from V and 5 bases from J, the gap between germline ends came to 9 bases. CDR3 bases: TGTGCCTGGAGTCTAGGGGATTATGGCTACACCTTC. Protein: CAWSLGDYGYTF.

This clone occurred a few times. V and J are TRBV6-6 and TRBJ2-7, with D unresolved. Germline V gives CDR1 MNHNY, CDR2 SVGAGI (reference sequence). Between the trimmed V and J ends, which lost 4 bases and 2 bases, there was a span of 12 bases. This CDR3 has 14 amino acids. DNA for the CDR3: TGTGCCAGCAGTTTCCGTTACGCAGCCTACGAGCAGTACTTC. It yields the protein CASSFRYAAYEQYF.

This chain joins TRBV10-3 and TRBJ2-7; 13 positions agree with TRBD2. This CDR3 contains 18 residues. Trimming removed 0 bases from V and 3 bases from J; junction bases left unmatched: 8. Germline V lookup: CDR1 ENHRY, CDR2 SYGVKD. Written as DNA, the CDR3 is TGTGCCATCAGTGAGTCCCTATTTAGGACTAGCGGGAGCTACGAGCAGTACTTC. It encodes CAISESLFRTSGSYEQYF.

This clone was recorded a few times. The genes are TRBV7-8 and TRBJ2-7, with 8 bases lining up with TRBD1. The germline V gene encodes CDR1 SGHVS and CDR2 FQNEAQ. The CDR3 sequence is 14 residues long. Trimming took 7 bases from V and 6 from J; bases not matched to a gene: 11. This CDR3 is CASTPDRGRSEQYF. The CDR3 DNA follows: TGTGCCAGCACTCCCGACAGGGGTCGGAGCGAGCAGTACTTC. Using reference TRBV7-8 and TRBJ2-7 for the parts outside the CDR3, the full variable domain is GAGVSQSPRYKVAKRGQDVALRCDPISGHVSLFWYQQALGQGPEFLTYFQNEAQLDKSGLPSDRFFAERPEGSVSTLKIQRTQQEDSAVYLCASTPDRGRSEQYFGPGTRLTVT.

The rearrangement joins TRBV27 to TRBJ2-2; 12 nucleotides line up with TRBD2. The CDR3 loop spans 14 amino acids. With 5 bases clipped from V and 7 bases from J, the junction kept 2 bases outside the gene matches. Germline V gives CDR1 MNHEY, CDR2 SMNVEV (reference sequence). CDR3 nucleotides: TGTGCCAGCAGTCCGGGACTAGCGGGCGGGGAGCTGTTTTTT. Translation: CASSPGLAGGELFF.

The rearrangement joins TRBV7-8 to TRBJ2-1, with 9 bases lining up with TRBD1. The germline V gene has CDR1 SGHVS and CDR2 FQNEAQ. This CDR3 spans 18 amino acids. Losses at the gene ends were 5 bases for V and 3 bases for J; bases not matched to a gene: 14. The chain's CDR3 is CASSHLTGTGTGYNEQFF. The DNA for the CDR3 is TGTGCCAGCAGCCACCTCACGGGGACAGGGACCGGCTACAATGAGCAGTTCTTC.

This clone occurred a few times. This rearrangement joins TRBV6-6 to TRBJ1-5, with TRBD1 identical over 8 bases. This CDR3 spans 15 amino acids. Losses at the gene ends were 2 bases for V and 7 bases for J; bases not matched to a gene: 7. Germline V gene sequence: CDR1 MNHNY, CDR2 SVGAGI (reference sequence). This CDR3 is CASSYLDRVGQPQHF. The CDR3 bases are TGTGCCAGCAGTTACCTGGACAGGGTAGGCCAGCCCCAGCATTTT.

The chain recombines TRBV27 with TRBJ2-4; a possible D gene is TRBD2 (7 bases). V lost 8 bases and J lost 2, with 16 bases in between. The CDR3 consists of 15 residues. Per the germline V gene, CDR1 is MNHEY and CDR2 is SMNVEV (reference sequence). This chain's CDR3 is CASRSGGFPKNIQYF. CDR3 nucleotide sequence: TGTGCCAGCCGCTCGGGGGGCTTCCCCAAAAACATTCAGTACTTC.

The rearrangement links TRBV13 to TRBJ1-6; possibly TRBD1 for D (6 bases). The germline V gene encodes CDR1 PRHDT and CDR2 FYEKMQ (reference sequence). V was trimmed by 5 bases and J by 1 base, leaving 12 bases between them. This CDR3 is 16 amino acids long. CDR3 DNA: TGTGCCAGCAGCGCCATAACAGGGTCCTATAATTCACCCCTCCACTTT. It codes for CASSAITGSYNSPLHF.

This clone was observed a handful of times. The chain employs TRBV30 and TRBJ1-1; no reliable D call. Per germline, CDR1 GTSNPN and CDR2 SVGIG (reference sequence). This CDR3 region has 13 residues. Trimming removed 5 bases at V and 5 bases at J, with 15 bases between. The CDR3, as DNA: TGTGCCTGGGTGAGGCCCTACCTGACTGAAGCTTTCTTT. This sequence encodes CAWVRPYLTEAFF.

The chain employs TRBV30 and TRBJ1-1; TRBD1 might be the D (6 bases). Germline-derived CDR1 and CDR2 are GTSNPN and SVGIG (reference sequence). This CDR3 region has 13 residues. Trimming removed 2 bases at V and 1 base at J, with 8 bases between. CDR3 nucleotides: TGTGCCTGGAGTAGGACAGAGAACACTGAAGCTTTCTTT. It is translated as CAWSRTENTEAFF.

This clone showed up just a few times. This chain uses TRBV27 with TRBJ2-5, with 11 bases that match TRBD2. Per germline, CDR1 MNHEY and CDR2 SMNVEV (reference sequence). Trimming removed 4 bases from V and 3 bases from J; junction bases left unmatched: 13. CDR3 size: 18 residues. The CDR3 DNA reads as TGTGCCAGCAGTTCTTCCGGGACTAGCGGAGCCTCTGAAGAGACCCAGTACTTC. Translation: CASSSSGTSGASEETQYF.

DNA for the CDR3: TGTGCCAGCAGCTCCACGGGACAGGCGGTGGATGAGCAGTTCTTC. Translating it yields CASSSTGQAVDEQFF. The chain joins TRBV5-6 to TRBJ2-1, with 8 bases that match TRBD1. V gave up 3 bases and J gave up 8 bases; unmatched junction bases: 10. The CDR3 has 15 residues. Germline lookup yields CDR1 SGHDT and CDR2 YYEEEE.

This chain links TRBV19 with TRBJ2-7; 9 nucleotides match TRBD1. Losses at the gene ends were 3 bases for V and 4 bases for J; bases not matched to a gene: 10. The CDR3 has 16 residues. Looked up from germline, CDR1 is LNHDA and CDR2 is SQIVND (reference sequence). The CDR3 DNA sequence: TGTGCCAGTAGTATCGGACAGGGGCAAGGGACATACGAGCAGTACTTC. Amino acid sequence: CASSIGQGQGTYEQYF.

This clone showed up just a few times. J is TRBJ2-7 and V is TRBV11-2, with 9 nucleotides matching TRBD2. Per the germline V gene, CDR1 is SGHAT and CDR2 is FQNNGV. The V segment lost 5 bases and the J segment 1 base; nucleotides outside the gene matches: 3. The CDR3 loop spans 14 amino acids. This CDR3 is CASSPSGISYEQYF. For the CDR3, the DNA is TGTGCCAGCAGCCCTAGCGGGATTTCCTACGAGCAGTACTTC.

V and J are TRBV19 and TRBJ2-2; possibly TRBD2 for D (6 bases). The germline V gene encodes CDR1 LNHDA and CDR2 SQIVND (reference sequence). CDR3 length: 16 amino acids. Trimming removed 5 bases at V and 7 bases at J, with 20 bases between. Here the CDR3 DNA reads TGTGCCAGTAGTCAGGCGGTTTTGTGGGGGGTCGGGGAGCTGTTTTTT. This sequence encodes CASSQAVLWGVGELFF.

The rearrangement uses TRBV5-6 and TRBJ2-7, with TRBD1 identical over 7 bases. Germline CDR1 reads SGHDT; CDR2 reads YYEEEE. V lost 4 bases, J lost 3 bases, and 10 bases stayed unmatched. The CDR3 loop spans 15 amino acids. CDR3 nucleotides: TGTGCCAGCAGCCTAGACGGGACAGCCCGCTACGAGCAGTACTTC. As protein: CASSLDGTARYEQYF.

The rearrangement joins TRBV28 to TRBJ2-1; D is undetermined. The CDR3 has 12 residues. The V end lost 2 bases, the J end lost 9 bases, and 8 bases lay between the germline ends. Germline CDR1 MDHEN, CDR2 SYDVKM. CDR3 residues: CASSLPLREQFF. CDR3 sequence (DNA): TGTGCCAGCAGTTTACCCCTCCGTGAGCAGTTCTTC.

This chain joins TRBV11-2 and TRBJ1-1, with D possibly matching TRBD1 (5 bases). V lost 1 base and J 7 bases, leaving 13 bases between the germline ends. Germline V gene data show CDR1 as SGHAT and CDR2 as FQNNGV. The CDR3 runs 14 residues. The CDR3 protein is CASSLGLTEVEAFF. The CDR3, as DNA: TGTGCCAGCAGCTTAGGACTGACAGAAGTTGAAGCTTTCTTT.

This clone turned up a few times. The J gene is TRBJ1-1, the V gene TRBV30; 12 bases agree with TRBD1. This CDR3 contains 14 residues. Germline V gives CDR1 GTSNPN, CDR2 SVGIG (reference sequence). The ends lost 3 bases at V and 7 bases at J; junction bases unmatched: 6. The DNA of the CDR3 is TGTGCCTGGAGGGTGGGACAGGGGGCTTTTGAAGCTTTCTTT. Its translation: CAWRVGQGAFEAFF. The full variable domain, rest sourced from reference TRBV30 and TRBJ1-1, is SQTIHQWPATLVQPVGSPLSLECTVEGTSNPNLYWYRQAAGRGLQLLFYSVGIGQISSEVPQNLSASRPQDRQFILSSKKLLLSDSGFYLCAWRVGQGAFEAFFGQGTRLTVV.

In DNA, the CDR3 is TGTGCCAGTAGTATAGAGGGACACCGCAATGAAAAACTGTTTTTT. Protein product: CASSIEGHRNEKLFF. The V call is TRBV19, the J call TRBJ1-4; possibly TRBD1 for D (6 bases). The CDR3 is 15 amino acids. V was cut by 0 bases and J by 5 bases, with 10 bases left in between. Germline-derived CDR1 and CDR2 are LNHDA and SQIVND (reference sequence).

This clone appeared a few times. V is TRBV7-9 and J is TRBJ2-7; maybe TRBD1 (6 bases). V was shortened by 5 bases and J by 10 bases, with 12 bases between the two germline ends. Germline loops: CDR1 SEHNR, CDR2 FQNEAQ (reference sequence). This CDR3 is 11 amino acids long. In nucleotides, the CDR3 is TGTGCCAGCAGCCTCGGACAGTTCCAGTACTTC. Residues: CASSLGQFQYF.

The chain joins TRBV5-5 to TRBJ2-7; D call uncertain. V shed 1 base and J shed 0 bases, with 5 bases lying between them. Germline assignment: CDR1 SGHKS and CDR2 YYEKEE (reference sequence). This CDR3 has 13 amino acids. DNA for the CDR3: TGTGCCAGCAGCTTGACGAGCTCCTACGAGCAGTACTTC. Its translation: CASSLTSSYEQYF.

This clone has a handful of counts. The chain employs TRBV19 and TRBJ2-7, with TRBD1 matching 8 bases. Germline assignment: CDR1 LNHDA and CDR2 SQIVND (reference sequence). The CDR3 length is 15 residues. The CDR3 DNA reads as TGTTCCACTAGTCTCGTGACAGGGGCGGTCCACGAGCAGTACTTC. This encodes CSTSLVTGAVHEQYF. Full variable domain (outside the CDR3, taken from reference TRBV19 and TRBJ2-7): DGGITQSPKYLFRKEGQNVTLSCEQNLNHDAMYWYRQDPGQGLRLIYYSQIVNDFQKGDIAEGYSVSREKKESFPLTVTSAQKNPTAFYLCSTSLVTGAVHEQYFGPGTRLTVT.